This entry lists 17 T cell receptor beta chains sequenced from one sample in a study of post-analysis software for immune sequencing data. Overall study results and limits: Included in a set of about five TRBV segments more frequent in patients than controls were TRBV5-6, TRBV5-1 and TRBV20-1.

For these receptors, no antigen is known. Prepared TCR beta cDNA libraries contained unique molecular identifiers. TCRdb re-analysed the PCR reads in MiXCR, keeping a single row per CDR3 protein. The top ten hold around 0.56% of the sample, which has hundreds of thousands of distinct CDR3 sequences, approximately 30% seen once. Sequencing was carried out using blood. The receptors shown here come from a girl aged 5-17 years with multiple sclerosis.

This clonotype was seen a few times. The V and J genes are TRBV6-5 and TRBJ1-4; D remains unclear. V was pared by 3 bases and J by 0 bases, with 8 bases between. The CDR3 runs 15 residues. In germline, CDR1 is MNHEY, CDR2 SVGAGI. This CDR3 reads CASSYSSATNEKLFF. The CDR3 DNA follows: TGTGCCAGCAGTTATAGTTCGGCAACTAATGAAAAACTGTTTTTT.

The chain carries TRBV20-1 and TRBJ2-4; maybe TRBD1 (5 bases). The DNA end is more similar to TRBJ2-5, so the J call may be wrong. Germline-derived CDR1 and CDR2 are DFQATT and SNEGSKA (reference sequence). The CDR3 spans 15 residues. DNA for the CDR3: TGCAGTGCTAGGCGGACAACCTGGTACCAAGAGACCCAGTACTTC. This sequence encodes CSARRTTWYQETQYF.

This chain links TRBV7-2 with TRBJ2-1; 7 bases match TRBD2. The CDR3 length is 18 residues. Germline V gene sequence: CDR1 SGHTA, CDR2 FQGNSA. V trimming: 5 bases; J trimming: 3 bases; junction bases outside the gene matches: 16. As DNA, the CDR3 is TGTGCCAGCAGCAGGACGACTAGCCCCCCGACCATCTACAATGAGCAGTTCTTC. Protein sequence: CASSRTTSPPTIYNEQFF.

The J gene is TRBJ1-1, the V gene TRBV28, with D unresolved. CDR3 length equals 12 residues. Germline V gene data show CDR1 as MDHEN and CDR2 as SYDVKM. V lost 8 bases and J 3 bases, leaving 10 bases between the germline ends. CDR3 coding DNA: TGTGCCAGCCAATCGACGCACACTGAAGCTTTCTTT. Protein sequence: CASQSTHTEAFF. Variable domain in full (rest from reference TRBV28 and TRBJ1-1): DVKVTQSSRYLVKRTGEKVFLECVQDMDHENMFWYRQDPGLGLRLIYFSYDVKMKEKGDIPEGYSVSREKKERFSLILESASTNQTSMYLCASQSTHTEAFFGQGTRLTVV.

This clonotype appeared a few times. The rearrangement links TRBV20-1 to TRBJ2-1; TRBD2 aligns across 14 bases. The CDR3 spans 17 residues. Trimming removed 0 bases from V and 10 bases from J; junction bases left unmatched: 11. Germline V gene sequence: CDR1 DFQATT, CDR2 SNEGSKA (reference sequence). DNA for the CDR3: TGCAGTGCTAGAGATGGGACTAGCGGGAGCTTGGTCGTCGAGCAGTTCTTC. Residues: CSARDGTSGSLVVEQFF.

This clonotype occurred a few times. V and J are TRBV20-1 and TRBJ2-5; possible D gene TRBD1, 5 bases. CDR1 and CDR2 from the germline V gene are DFQATT and SNEGSKA (reference sequence). This CDR3 is 15 amino acids long. Trimming left V 3 bases short and J 0 bases short, with 14 bases between. The CDR3 sequence is CSASVLGQNQETQYF. The DNA for the CDR3 is TGCAGTGCTAGCGTTTTGGGGCAGAACCAAGAGACCCAGTACTTC.

The V call is TRBV11-2, the J call TRBJ1-4; 7 bases align to TRBD1. The CDR3 has 14 residues. Germline CDR1 is SGHAT and CDR2 is FQNNGV. With V trimmed by 1 base and J by 7 bases, 3 bases remained unmatched. The CDR3 DNA follows: TGTGCCAGCAGCTTAGGGACAGGCCTTGAAAAACTGTTTTTT. It translates to CASSLGTGLEKLFF.

Worth noting for this clonotype: A much larger clone is a single base away; this may be a read error. V gene TRBV2 combines with J gene TRBJ2-3; 7 nucleotides match TRBD2. CDR3 length: 15 residues. Looked up from germline, CDR1 is SNHLY and CDR2 is FYNNEI. The CDR3, as DNA: TGTGCCTGCAGTGAGAGCGGGGTTGGCGCAGATACGCAGTATTTT. Residues: CACSESGVGADTQYF.

This clonotype occurred a few times. The CDR3 DNA reads as TGTGCCAGCAGCCAAACATATGGGAATGAGCAGTTCTTC. This translates into CASSQTYGNEQFF. The chain has TRBV14 and TRBJ2-1; D is unresolved. With 2 bases removed from V and 7 bases from J, the gap between germline ends came to 9 bases. The CDR3 totals 13 residues. Germline V gives CDR1 SGHDN, CDR2 FVKESK. Variable domain in full (rest from reference TRBV14 and TRBJ2-1): EAGVTQFPSHSVIEKGQTVTLRCDPISGHDNLYWYRRVMGKEIKFLLHFVKESKQDESGMPNNRFLAERTGGTYSTLKVQPAELEDSGVYFCASSQTYGNEQFFGPGTRLTVL.

This chain uses TRBV28 with TRBJ1-3; no clear D gene. Deletions cut 7 bases from V and 4 bases from J, with 11 bases between. Germline loops: CDR1 MDHEN, CDR2 SYDVKM. The CDR3 runs to 13 residues. The CDR3 DNA reads as TGTGCCAGCATCACTTCCTCAGGAAACACCATATATTTT. It yields the protein CASITSSGNTIYF.

This clonotype was seen a handful of times. This sequence joins TRBV20-1 and TRBJ2-5; 12 bases line up with TRBD1. The closer fit of TRBJ2-7 to the DNA end suggests the J call may be wrong. CDR1 DFQATT and CDR2 SNEGSKA come from the germline V gene (reference sequence). This CDR3 contains 15 residues. The CDR3 loop is CSASGSGQGAFEQYF. In DNA form, the CDR3 reads TGCAGTGCTAGTGGTTCGGGACAGGGGGCCTTCGAGCAGTACTTC.

This clonotype was seen only a few times. The rearrangement links TRBV20-1 to TRBJ2-5; 10 bases map to TRBD1. The J segment lost 5 bases and the V segment lost 6 bases, leaving 9 bases of the junction unmatched. CDR3 size: 14 residues. Germline V gene data show CDR1 as DFQATT and CDR2 as SNEGSKA (reference sequence). The DNA for the CDR3 is TGCAGTGCCAATCCGGGACAGGGGATCGAGACCCAGTACTTC. Its translation is CSANPGQGIETQYF.

The chain recombines TRBV9 with TRBJ2-7; perhaps TRBD2 as D (6 bases). The ends were cut back, 3 bases at V and 4 bases at J, with 14 bases in the middle. The germline gives CDR1 SGDLS, CDR2 YYNGEE. The CDR3 loop spans 14 amino acids. The CDR3 here is CASSGGGLRYEQYF. The CDR3 nucleotides are TGTGCCAGCAGCGGAGGAGGGCTTCGGTACGAGCAGTACTTC. The complete variable domain, with remaining parts taken from reference TRBV9 and TRBJ2-7, reads DSGVTQTPKHLITATGQRVTLRCSPRSGDLSVYWYQQSLDQGLQFLIQYYNGEERAKGNILERFSAQQFPDLHSELNLSSLELGDSALYFCASSGGGLRYEQYFGPGTRLTVT.

This chain connects TRBV18 to TRBJ2-5, with a possible D match to TRBD2 (5 bases). The V gene's germline CDR1 is KGHSH and CDR2 LQKENI. The CDR3 runs to 11 residues. V was trimmed by 8 bases and J by 11 bases, leaving 15 bases between them. The CDR3 is CASATNNEQYF. The DNA of the CDR3 is TGTGCCAGCGCGACTAACAATGAGCAGTACTTC.

V gene TRBV4-3 combines with J gene TRBJ2-7, with D perhaps TRBD1 (6 bases). CDR3 length: 16 residues. V was clipped by 2 bases and J by 2 bases, with 16 bases between them. The germline V gene encodes CDR1 LGHNA and CDR2 YSLEER. CDR3 loop: CASSQIHRTAPYEQYF. CDR3 in DNA: TGCGCCAGCAGCCAAATCCATCGGACAGCCCCCTACGAGCAGTACTTC.

A few counts support this clonotype. This chain connects TRBV27 to TRBJ2-1; no definite D call. The CDR3 runs 15 residues. V was cut by 3 bases and J by 7 bases, with 16 bases left in between. CDR1 is MNHEY, CDR2 SMNVEV, per germline (reference sequence). The CDR3 DNA follows: TGTGCCAGCAGTTTTCCGGGCGGAACCTTTAATGAGCAGTTCTTC. This sequence encodes CASSFPGGTFNEQFF.

This clonotype appeared a few times. The V call is TRBV27, the J call TRBJ2-4; D could derive from TRBD1 or TRBD2 (5 bases each). The V and J ends lost 5 bases and 1 base respectively, with 9 bases between them. CDR1 and CDR2 from the germline V gene are MNHEY and SMNVEV (reference sequence). The CDR3 covers 14 residues. CDR3 DNA sequence: TGTGCCAGCAGTCCCTGGGGGGCCAAAAACATTCAGTACTTC. Translated, it gives CASSPWGAKNIQYF.